This record looks at one T cell receptor (beta chain) sequence and its context. The antigen it recognizes is unknown. Base quality data are lacking; no much larger clone is found one base away. TCRbeta CDR3 regions were amplified from genomic DNA using the immunoSEQ Assay, a bias-controlled multiplex PCR. The original methods were these. Nucleated cell counts per sample were estimated from amplification of reference gene primers within the assay. Sequence reads were collapsed and filtered to measure the absolute abundance of every unique TCRbeta CDR3 rearrangement. For each sample, productive Simpson clonality was calculated as the square root of Simpson's diversity index over productive rearrangements. TCRdb holds this immuneACCESS table with in-frame rearrangements only. Some clones are missing; in checked studies, unresolved V genes explain under half, and the rest has no known cause. The D gene and trimming were derived from the DNA, and the V and J assignments and clone size from that table. The sample data list some 70,000 clones, and about 90% of these were observed just once. Jointly, the top ten make up 5.3% of the sample.

The record originates from a study of blood T cell repertoires in COVID-19 (dated by TCRdb to 2019 to 2021). Concerning the study at large: The collaborator samples originated in the United States, Italy and Spain and spanned the acute and convalescent phases of COVID-19. The material from the prospective study consisted of cDNA or gDNA derived from T cells, B-cell-depleted T cells, or PBMCs. Subjects who had been exposed to COVID-19, were actively infected with it, or had recovered from it provided the deeply sampled blood TCRbeta repertoires that made up the dataset. The repertoires were released in a freely available public database intended as a resource for research on the immune response to SARS-CoV-2. The samples were drawn from the first 160 participants of the ongoing ImmuneRACE study and from 1,254 subjects provided by 6 global collaborators. Sample metadata almost always included a de-identified subject ID, COVID-19 status, age in years and sex. HLA class I and class II types, where available, came from metadata supplied by the sample provider rather than from assay-based typing.

The collaborating institutions used their own protocols to collect whole blood in K2EDTA tubes. For TCRbeta analysis, collaborators shipped samples as frozen whole blood, isolated PBMCs, or DNA extracted from either of those sample types. From the germline V gene, CDR1 is SNHLY and CDR2 is FYNNEI. Unmatched junction bases come to 8, with V trimmed by 6 bases and J by 3 bases. From its cysteine to its phenylalanine, the CDR3 spans 16 amino acids. CDR3 DNA is the only sequence kept; it has 48 bases, read in frame from the first base. What the research found in general, with its limitations: The amount of clinical and demographic metadata varied by source and participant and was provided uncurated.

Material for sequencing was peripheral blood. The V gene is TRBV2 and the J gene is TRBJ1-4; TRBD1 lines up with 9 middle nucleotides. The clonotype originates from a man aged 50 to 59 with acute or convalescent COVID-19. The CDR3 reads as follows: CASSKDRGGSNEKLFF. The DNA reads TGTGCCAGCAGCAAGGACAGGGGTGGTTCTAATGAAAAACTGTTTTTT.